The next 9 T cell receptor beta chains were all read from a single sample in a study of cytomegalovirus exposure and HLA in healthy donors. It was with 60 Vbeta and 13 Jbeta primers that the PCR ran. The table came from immunoSEQ multiplex PCR; TCRdb's copy has only in-frame clones and leaves some out. In the table there are 100,000 to 150,000 clones, about 83% of which are singletons. Material: PBMCs. These receptors were collected from a girl aged 2 to 9 in good health and CMV-seronegative.

The chain combines TRBV7-9 with TRBJ1-2; 8 bases line up with TRBD1. Unmatched junction bases numbered 12, after V lost 5 bases and J lost 4 bases. Germline values: CDR1 SEHNR, CDR2 FQNEAQ (reference sequence). The CDR3 spans 16 residues. The CDR3 DNA reads TGTGCCAGCAGCCAAGGTCAGCCAGGGGGCCTCTATGGCTACACCTTC. Its translation is CASSQGQPGGLYGYTF.

This rearrangement joins TRBV14 to TRBJ2-3, with D possibly TRBD2 on 5 matching bases. Trimming pared 5 bases from V and 2 bases from J, leaving 14 bases between. Germline CDR1 reads SGHDN; CDR2 reads FVKESK. This CDR3 is built from 15 residues. The CDR3 reads CASSTRDSTTDTQYF. As DNA, the CDR3 is TGTGCCAGCAGCACCCGGGATTCAACCACAGATACGCAGTATTTT.

This chain links TRBV9 with TRBJ1-1, with a tentative D call TRBD1 (5 bases). Germline CDR1 SGDLS, CDR2 YYNGEE. The V and J ends lost 1 base and 7 bases respectively, with 8 bases between them. This CDR3 is built from 12 residues. The DNA for the CDR3 is TGTGCCAGCAGCGTAAACCAGGGTGAAGCTTTCTTT. Protein: CASSVNQGEAFF.

This clone was counted only a few times. The chain links TRBV7-9 to TRBJ1-5, with no clear D. The ends were cut back, 1 base at V and 0 bases at J, with 4 bases in the middle. The CDR3 sequence is 14 residues long. Germline V lookup: CDR1 SEHNR, CDR2 FQNEAQ (reference sequence). CDR3 sequence (DNA): TGTGCCAGCAGCTTAGGAGCTAGCAATCAGCCCCAGCATTTT. Translation gives CASSLGASNQPQHF.

The chain links TRBV7-6 to TRBJ2-7; 13 bases are a match to TRBD2. CDR1 and CDR2 (germline): SGHVS, FNYEAQ. The CDR3 covers 16 residues. Unmatched junction bases numbered 8, after V lost 4 bases and J lost 5 bases. CDR3 protein: CASSSGLAGVKDEQYF. The DNA of the CDR3 is TGTGCCAGCAGCTCCGGACTAGCGGGAGTGAAGGACGAGCAGTACTTC.

The gene calls are TRBV7-2 and TRBJ1-2, with TRBD1 as a possible D gene (6 bases). Germline CDR1 and CDR2: SGHTA and FQGNSA. CDR3 length: 15 amino acids. Trimming shortened V by 2 bases and J by 5 bases, and 15 bases separated the two germline ends. The CDR3 protein is CASSLIGPGAYGYTF. Here the CDR3 DNA reads TGTGCCAGCAGCTTAATTGGTCCAGGGGCATATGGCTACACCTTC.

V gene TRBV4-3 combines with J gene TRBJ2-3; 11 nucleotides agree with TRBD2. CDR1 is LGHNA, CDR2 YSLEER, per germline. J was trimmed by 3 bases and V by 0 bases; bases with no gene match: 5. CDR3 size: 17 residues. The CDR3 nucleotides read TGCGCCAGCAGCCAAGACCCGACTAGCGGGGCAACAGATACGCAGTATTTT. It translates to CASSQDPTSGATDTQYF.

This chain connects TRBV29-1 to TRBJ2-1, with 9 nucleotides matching TRBD2. This CDR3 has 15 residues. The junction had 16 bases not matched to a gene; V was cut back by 6 bases and J by 10 bases. CDR1 is SQVTM and CDR2 is ANQGSEA in the germline V gene. In DNA form, the CDR3 reads TGCAGCGTCCCTGGCCCTAGCGGGGCCTATCGGGAGCAGTTCTTC. It translates to CSVPGPSGAYREQFF.

The genes are TRBV5-4 and TRBJ1-2; 10 bases match TRBD1. The CDR3 length is 16 residues. Germline V lookup: CDR1 SGHNT, CDR2 YYREEE (reference sequence). The V gene end was trimmed by 4 bases and the J gene end by 5 bases; junction bases not matched to a gene: 11. The DNA of the CDR3 is TGTGCCAGCAGCCCTCACCGACAGGGGGCAGGTTATGGCTACACCTTC. Amino acids: CASSPHRQGAGYGYTF.